The 14 T cell receptor beta chains given below trace back to one sample, sequenced in a study of cytomegalovirus exposure and HLA in healthy donors. Amplification used 60 Vbeta primers and 13 Jbeta primers. Libraries were prepared by immunoSEQ multiplex PCR; TCRdb keeps only in-frame clonotypes and omits some of them. The sample has 120,000 to 150,000 clones; approximately 82% are singletons. The sequencing sample was made of PBMCs. The receptor source for this set is a man between 18 and 29 years old in good health and CMV-seropositive.

The chain is built from TRBV7-6 and TRBJ2-5; no reliable D call. The J call may be faulty, since TRBJ2-7 better matches the DNA end. The germline V gene has CDR1 SGHVS and CDR2 FNYEAQ. CDR3 size: 13 residues. The DNA of the CDR3 is TGTGCCAGCAGCCCCGACACGACCTACGAGCAGTACTTC. Its translation is CASSPDTTYEQYF.

The chain recombines TRBV27 with TRBJ1-3; 9 bases are a match to TRBD1. V lost 6 bases, J lost 2 bases, and 5 bases stayed unmatched. This CDR3 has 15 residues. Germline V lookup: CDR1 MNHEY, CDR2 SMNVEV (reference sequence). The CDR3 bases are TGTGCCAGCAGACCGGGGACAGGGACTGGAAACACCATATATTTT. This encodes CASRPGTGTGNTIYF.

About this clone: Other DNA sequences from this sample encode an identical CDR3 as well. The rearrangement links TRBV28 to TRBJ1-1; D is unclear. CDR1 is MDHEN, CDR2 SYDVKM, per germline. The germline V and J ends were trimmed by 5 bases and 2 bases, with 6 bases remaining between them. CDR3 length equals 12 residues. This chain's CDR3 is CASSPLNTEAFF. In DNA form, the CDR3 reads TGTGCCAGCAGTCCACTCAACACTGAAGCTTTCTTT.

This chain uses TRBV6-5 with TRBJ1-2, with D perhaps TRBD1 (6 bases). CDR1 MNHEY and CDR2 SVGAGI come from the germline V gene. The V end was cut by 6 bases, the J end by 2 bases, with 10 bases between. The CDR3 length is 13 residues. The CDR3 protein is CASRPTGNYGYTF. CDR3 in DNA: TGTGCCAGCAGACCCACAGGGAACTATGGCTACACCTTC.

A single count supports this clone. V gene TRBV2 combines with J gene TRBJ2-1; possible D gene TRBD1, 6 bases. The CDR3 consists of 14 residues. Between the trimmed V and J ends, which lost 6 bases and 2 bases, there was a span of 11 bases. CDR1 SNHLY and CDR2 FYNNEI come from the germline V gene. The CDR3 protein is CASSNRQAYNEQFF. The DNA for the CDR3 is TGTGCCAGCAGCAATAGACAGGCCTACAATGAGCAGTTCTTC.

This clone was detected a few times. CDR3 DNA sequence: TGTGCCAGCTCACCCCTTTCAGCGGGAGGTACAGATACGCAGTATTTT. Its translation: CASSPLSAGGTDTQYF. The gene calls are TRBV18 and TRBJ2-3, with 9 bases identical to TRBD2. The junction had 7 bases not matched to a gene; V was cut back by 3 bases and J by 3 bases. The CDR3 runs to 16 residues. Germline CDR1 reads KGHSH; CDR2 reads LQKENI.

This clone was recorded only once. The chain has TRBV7-9 and TRBJ2-3; D is uncertain. Trimming cost V 3 bases and J 6 bases, with 7 bases left between them. Germline values: CDR1 SEHNR, CDR2 FQNEAQ (reference sequence). This CDR3 has 12 residues. This CDR3 is CASSFPQDTQYF. The DNA for the CDR3 is TGTGCCAGCAGCTTCCCCCAGGATACGCAGTATTTT.

This chain connects TRBV19 to TRBJ1-5; TRBD1 matches at 9 bases. Germline trimming cut 5 bases from V and 7 bases from J; bases unmatched to any gene: 9. The germline gives CDR1 LNHDA, CDR2 SQIVND (reference sequence). The CDR3 contains 15 residues. The chain's CDR3 is CASSVDRGTGQPQHF. DNA of the CDR3: TGTGCCAGTAGTGTGGACAGGGGAACGGGGCAGCCCCAGCATTTT. Supplemented by reference TRBV19 and TRBJ1-5, the full variable domain reads DGGITQSPKYLFRKEGQNVTLSCEQNLNHDAMYWYRQDPGQGLRLIYYSQIVNDFQKGDIAEGYSVSREKKESFPLTVTSAQKNPTAFYLCASSVDRGTGQPQHFGDGTRLSIL.

The chain carries TRBV29-1 and TRBJ1-2, with D uncertain. V was shortened by 5 bases and J by 0 bases, with 7 bases between the two germline ends. There are 12 residues in the CDR3. Germline-derived CDR1 and CDR2 are SQVTM and ANQGSEA. CDR3 DNA sequence: TGCAGCGTTTTTAGCTCTAACTATGGCTACACCTTC. Amino acids: CSVFSSNYGYTF.

The chain has TRBV7-8 and TRBJ2-7; TRBD2 aligns across 13 bases. Per the germline V gene, CDR1 is SGHVS and CDR2 is FQNEAQ. The length of the CDR3 is 16 residues. V was clipped by 1 base and J by 3 bases; unmatched bases: 3. In DNA form, the CDR3 reads TGTGCCAGCAGCTTAGTTGGACTAGCGGGAGACTACGAGCAGTACTTC. Translated, it gives CASSLVGLAGDYEQYF.

The rearrangement links TRBV4-1 to TRBJ2-7; D may be TRBD1 (5 bases). The CDR3 is 14 amino acids. Trimming removed 3 bases from V and 4 bases from J, with 13 bases in between. In germline, CDR1 is MGHRA, CDR2 YSYEKL. CDR3 in DNA: TGCGCCAGCAGCCAGACAGAGATTGATTACGAGCAGTACTTC. Protein sequence: CASSQTEIDYEQYF.

V and J are TRBV27 and TRBJ1-5; possibly TRBD1 for D (6 bases). Trimming cost V 8 bases and J 2 bases, with 19 bases left between them. Germline assignment: CDR1 MNHEY and CDR2 SMNVEV (reference sequence). CDR3 size: 16 residues. The CDR3, as DNA: TGTGCCAGCCGATCACAGGGAAGCCTAGGCAATCAGCCCCAGCATTTT. Residues: CASRSQGSLGNQPQHF.

The V call is TRBV6-5, the J call TRBJ2-7; TRBD1 agrees at 9 bases. Germline V gives CDR1 MNHEY, CDR2 SVGAGI. The trim removed 7 bases at V and 6 bases at J, leaving 13 bases unmatched. The CDR3 is 15 amino acids. As DNA, the CDR3 is TGTGCCAGCACCATAAACAGGGGGCCCAAGTCCGAGCAGTACTTC. Protein sequence: CASTINRGPKSEQYF.

As for this clone: The junction shows a germline mismatch at one end, possibly a read error. Other DNA sequences in this specimen translate into the identical CDR3. The chain links TRBV6-1 to TRBJ1-1; D possibly corresponds to TRBD1 (5 bases). Germline CDR1 MNHNS, CDR2 SASEGT. The CDR3 extends over 14 amino acids. The CDR3 spells CASSELGGYTEAFF. CDR3 nucleotide sequence: TGTGCCAGCAGTGAATTGGGGGGTTACACTGAGGCTTTCTTT.